This T cell receptor (beta chain) comes out of a study of T cell responses to AZD1222 COVID-19 vaccine. Comment on this clone: Its target is unknown.

Per the germline V gene, CDR1 is SGHRS and CDR2 is YFSETQ. Trimming removed 5 bases from V and 6 bases from J, with 15 bases in between. The CDR3 runs 14 residues. Clones were read by immunoSEQ multiplex PCR, and TCRdb kept only the in-frame ones, dropping some. This repertoire shows about 130,000 clones, 85% to 95% found once; its top ten account for 6.5% to 8.5%. Whole-study results and caveats: Per reports, nearly half of all spike-specific TCRs target regions that are unmutated in variants. Spike regions recognized by vaccine-associated CD4 TCRs spanned the protein, led by 160-218 and 743-854.

The chain recombines TRBV5-1 with TRBJ1-5; TRBD1 might be the D (6 bases). The source material was peripheral blood, sampled 28 days after the second AZD1222 dose. This receptor was taken from an adult who received the AZD1222 COVID-19 vaccine. The CDR3 loop is CASSRTGLSQPQHF. DNA of the CDR3: TGCGCCAGCAGTCGTACAGGGTTGAGTCAGCCCCAGCATTTT.